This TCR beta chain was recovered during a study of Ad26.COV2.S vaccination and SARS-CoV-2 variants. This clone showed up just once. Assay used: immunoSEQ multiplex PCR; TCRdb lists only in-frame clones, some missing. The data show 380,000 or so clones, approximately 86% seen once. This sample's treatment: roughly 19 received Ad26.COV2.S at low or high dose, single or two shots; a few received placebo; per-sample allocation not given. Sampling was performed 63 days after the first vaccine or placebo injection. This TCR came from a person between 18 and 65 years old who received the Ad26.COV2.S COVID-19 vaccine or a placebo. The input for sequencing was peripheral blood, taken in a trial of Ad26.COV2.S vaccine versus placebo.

The CDR3 region has the DNA TGTGCCAGCTCACGAGGACTAGAGAGTGAGCAGTTCTTC. Protein: CASSRGLESEQFF. The V and J genes are TRBV18 and TRBJ2-1; 7 bases are a match to TRBD2. This CDR3 is built from 13 residues. Per the germline V gene, CDR1 is KGHSH and CDR2 is LQKENI. The V segment lost 4 bases and the J segment 9 bases; nucleotides outside the gene matches: 6.